These 18 T cell receptor beta chains came from one sample sequenced in a study of OX40 agonist ivuxolimab in advanced cancers. Libraries were prepared by immunoSEQ multiplex PCR; TCRdb keeps only in-frame clonotypes and omits some of them. The data show 84,000 or so clones, 70% to 90% seen once. The source material was CD4+ or CD8+ T cells sorted from blood, sampled in a trial of the OX40 agonist ivuxolimab. These receptors originate from an adult with an advanced solid tumor such as melanoma, head and neck, liver or kidney cancer.

The chain combines TRBV5-1 with TRBJ2-3, with D perhaps matching TRBD1 or TRBD2 (5 bases each). Germline V gene lookup returns CDR1 SGHRS and CDR2 YFSETQ. Trimming pared 0 bases from V and 2 bases from J, leaving 16 bases between. This CDR3 has 17 residues. CDR3 in amino acids: CASSLGARGVLTDTQYF. For the CDR3, the DNA is TGCGCCAGCAGCTTGGGGGCTAGGGGAGTTCTCACAGATACGCAGTATTTT.

This chain uses TRBV6-6 with TRBJ2-7; tentative D call: TRBD1 (5 bases). V lost 6 bases to trimming and J lost 3 bases, with 12 bases between them. CDR3 size: 13 residues. CDR1 is MNHNY and CDR2 is SVGAGI in the germline V gene (reference sequence). CDR3 bases: TGTGCCAGCAGGCAACAGGATTACTACGAGCAGTACTTC. Encoded protein: CASRQQDYYEQYF.

The chain recombines TRBV5-1 with TRBJ2-1; a possible D gene is TRBD1 (5 bases). The CDR3 extends over 15 amino acids. Germline-derived CDR1 and CDR2 are SGHRS and YFSETQ. Trimming removed 0 bases from V and 7 bases from J, with 14 bases in between. The CDR3 region is CASSLDAGYQNEQFF. In nucleotides, the CDR3 is TGCGCCAGCAGCTTGGATGCAGGGTACCAAAATGAGCAGTTCTTC.

DNA for the CDR3: TGTGCCATCAGTGATCAGCGGGGGGGCCTAAACAATGAGCAGTTCTTC. Translating it yields CAISDQRGGLNNEQFF. This chain uses TRBV10-3 with TRBJ2-1; 10 bases agree with TRBD2. Germline CDR1 reads ENHRY; CDR2 reads SYGVKD. V trimming: 3 bases; J trimming: 5 bases; junction bases outside the gene matches: 7. The length of the CDR3 is 16 residues.

This clone was counted a few times. The chain combines TRBV5-1 with TRBJ2-1, with 11 bases aligning to TRBD2. Germline CDR1 reads SGHRS; CDR2 reads YFSETQ. The CDR3 sequence is 15 residues long. The ends lost 1 base at V and 4 bases at J; junction bases unmatched: 1. The CDR3 coding sequence is TGCGCCAGCAGCTTGACTAGCGGGGGTTACAATGAGCAGTTCTTC. It codes for CASSLTSGGYNEQFF.

The V and J genes are TRBV6-1 and TRBJ2-1; D is ambiguous. Trimming cost V 6 bases and J 0 bases, with 9 bases left between them. The CDR3 consists of 14 residues. The germline V gene encodes CDR1 MNHNS and CDR2 SASEGT. The CDR3 DNA follows: TGTGCCAGCAGACACAGCAGCTCCTACAATGAGCAGTTCTTC. Protein sequence: CASRHSSSYNEQFF.

The chain recombines TRBV7-2 with TRBJ1-2; the D is unclear. The germline V gene encodes CDR1 SGHTA and CDR2 FQGNSA. The CDR3 loop spans 12 amino acids. The V end lost 2 bases, the J end lost 8 bases, and 9 bases lay between the germline ends. The CDR3 DNA reads TGTGCCAGCAGCTTAATCGGGGTAGGCTACACCTTC. This sequence encodes CASSLIGVGYTF.

Written as DNA, the CDR3 is TGTGCCAGCAGTATTTCGAGAGCTAACTATGGCTACACCTTC. Protein: CASSISRANYGYTF. V is TRBV5-4 and J is TRBJ1-2; no clear D gene. The length of the CDR3 is 14 residues. CDR1 is SGHNT, CDR2 YYREEE, per germline (reference sequence). V lost 5 bases to trimming and J lost 0 bases, with 11 bases between them.

This clone came up a few times. CDR3 DNA sequence: TGTGCCAGCTGGGGACAGACTGTTGAAGCTTTCTTT. It codes for CASWGQTVEAFF. The chain joins TRBV27 to TRBJ1-1, with 7 bases matching TRBD1. Unmatched junction bases numbered 7, after V lost 8 bases and J lost 7 bases. The germline gives CDR1 MNHEY, CDR2 SMNVEV (reference sequence). CDR3 length equals 12 residues.

The chain is built from TRBV6-5 and TRBJ1-2; D is unclear. Trimming took 10 bases from V and 0 from J, leaving 18 bases between them. The CDR3 length is 15 residues. Germline CDR1 and CDR2: MNHEY and SVGAGI. The DNA of the CDR3 is TGTGCCACGCACCCCTTTGGCTTAGCTAACTATGGCTACACCTTC. Amino acid sequence: CATHPFGLANYGYTF.

This clone showed up just once. The chain carries TRBV5-1 and TRBJ2-5; D is possibly TRBD1 (5 bases). Trimming took off 4 bases at V and 3 bases at J, with 13 bases between the two ends. CDR3 size: 14 residues. Germline V gene data show CDR1 as SGHRS and CDR2 as YFSETQ. The CDR3 nucleotides read TGCGCCAGCAGCCTCAATACAGGAGAAGAGACCCAGTACTTC. Translating it yields CASSLNTGEETQYF.

The chain has TRBV5-1 and TRBJ2-5; D is perhaps TRBD2 (6 bases). Germline CDR1 and CDR2: SGHRS and YFSETQ. V shed 4 bases and J shed 1 base, with 23 bases lying between them. The CDR3 is 18 amino acids. The CDR3 loop reads CASSLGVSAGPIQETQYF. The CDR3 DNA reads TGCGCCAGCAGCCTGGGGGTGAGCGCGGGGCCTATCCAAGAGACCCAGTACTTC.

J is TRBJ1-1 and V is TRBV5-1; D perhaps matches TRBD1 (5 bases). CDR1 is SGHRS, CDR2 YFSETQ, per germline. This CDR3 contains 13 residues. Trimming took 0 bases from V and 11 from J, leaving 14 bases between them. The CDR3 DNA follows: TGCGCCAGCAGCTTGGGGGGCCCCGAGGGGGCTTTCTTT. Protein sequence: CASSLGGPEGAFF.

CDR3 DNA: TGTGCCAGCAGCTTAGGGGGAGGGGTCGGCTACACCTTC. Its translation: CASSLGGGVGYTF. The V gene is TRBV7-8, the J gene TRBJ1-2; D might be TRBD1 (5 bases). The germline V gene has CDR1 SGHVS and CDR2 FQNEAQ. The CDR3 runs 13 residues. With 1 base removed from V and 8 bases from J, the gap between germline ends came to 11 bases.

The chain carries TRBV14 and TRBJ2-1; 11 positions match TRBD1. This CDR3 region has 14 residues. After removal of 4 bases from V and 7 bases from J, the junction contained 3 bases not matched to a gene. CDR1 is SGHDN and CDR2 is FVKESK in the germline V gene. CDR3 in DNA: TGTGCCAGCAGCCGGACAGGGGGCCGGAATGAGCAGTTCTTC. It codes for CASSRTGGRNEQFF.

The gene calls are TRBV9 and TRBJ1-2; D is ambiguous. Germline V gene data show CDR1 as SGDLS and CDR2 as YYNGEE. The length of the CDR3 is 13 residues. V was shortened by 0 bases and J by 5 bases, with 8 bases between the two germline ends. The CDR3 loop reads CASSVDGKYGYTF. The CDR3 coding sequence is TGTGCCAGCAGCGTAGACGGCAAGTATGGCTACACCTTC.

This clone was counted only a few times. V is TRBV2 and J is TRBJ1-2; D gene unclear. The CDR3 is 12 amino acids. CDR1 and CDR2 from the germline V gene are SNHLY and FYNNEI. V lost 2 bases and J 8 bases, leaving 9 bases between the germline ends. For the CDR3, the DNA is TGTGCCAGCAGTGAAACTGCGTGGGGCTACACCTTC. Its translation is CASSETAWGYTF.

The chain combines TRBV7-6 with TRBJ2-6; the D call may be TRBD1 or TRBD2 (5 bases each). CDR1 is SGHVS, CDR2 FNYEAQ, per germline. This CDR3 region has 16 residues. Deletions cut 3 bases from V and 1 base from J, with 10 bases between. The CDR3 sequence: CASSLGVSSGANVLTF. Here the CDR3 DNA reads TGTGCCAGCAGCTTGGGGGTCTCATCTGGGGCCAACGTCCTGACTTTC.